The 21 T cell receptor beta chains below all came from one sample that was sequenced in a study of regulatory T cells in long-lasting Graves disease. Time point reported: persistent/refractory GD, antithyroid drugs over 5 years with positive TRAb. With RNA extracted from PBMCs as input, the TCR library was made. Arm-PCR of CDR3 regions and iRepertoire HTBI primers were used to build TCR beta libraries. A single record per CDR3 protein comes from TCRdb applying MiXCR to the multiplex PCR reads. The data contain 500,000 to 800,000 distinct CDR3 sequences, 25% to 35% of them singletons. The sequencing used peripheral blood mononuclear cells (PBMCs), collected when the disease was refractory, from a patient treated with antithyroid drugs. Receptor source: a female donor with Graves disease.

The chain uses TRBV9 and TRBJ1-2; D is perhaps TRBD1 (6 bases). V was trimmed by 5 bases and J by 4 bases, leaving 15 bases between them. Germline V gives CDR1 SGDLS, CDR2 YYNGEE. The CDR3 totals 14 residues. The CDR3 DNA reads TGTGCCAGCAGTGATGGGGCAGGGGCCTATGGCTACACCTTC. Translating gives CASSDGAGAYGYTF.

This clonotype was counted between two and nine times. The gene calls are TRBV11-2 and TRBJ2-5, with D unresolved. The CDR3 length is 17 residues. The V gene lost 5 bases and the J gene lost 0 bases, with 19 bases spanning the gap. The germline CDR1 and CDR2 sequences are SGHAT and FQNNGV. The CDR3 coding sequence is TGTGCCAGCAGCCAAGGGCCTTTAGGGCAGGACCAAGAGACCCAGTACTTC. As protein: CASSQGPLGQDQETQYF.

The chain couples TRBV11-1 to TRBJ2-7, with a weak D call TRBD1 (6 bases). Deletions cut 2 bases from V and 4 bases from J, with 9 bases between. Germline loops: CDR1 SGHAT, CDR2 FQDESV (reference sequence). The CDR3 spans 13 residues. The CDR3 region is CASSLYREYEQYF. CDR3 DNA: TGTGCCAGCAGCTTATACAGGGAGTACGAGCAGTACTTC.

The table lists this clonotype with a few counts. The J gene is TRBJ1-2, the V gene TRBV19; no definite D call. Germline assignment: CDR1 LNHDA and CDR2 SQIVND (reference sequence). The CDR3 covers 16 residues. V was clipped by 5 bases and J by 3 bases, with 19 bases between them. CDR3 in DNA: TGTGCCAGTAGTGACGGGTCGGCCAGTGGCGACTATGGCTACACCTTC. Translated: CASSDGSASGDYGYTF.

The V gene is TRBV19, the J gene TRBJ2-7; 9 bases line up with TRBD1. The CDR3 consists of 15 residues. Germline CDR1 and CDR2: LNHDA and SQIVND (reference sequence). J lost 6 bases, V lost 1 base, and 7 bases had no gene match. The CDR3 loop reads CASSIVGTGLAEQYF. The CDR3 region has the DNA TGTGCCAGTAGTATAGTTGGGACAGGGCTGGCCGAGCAGTACTTC.

This clonotype was counted ten times or more. The chain has TRBV28 and TRBJ1-1; D unclear. The CDR3 extends over 12 amino acids. The germline CDR1 and CDR2 sequences are MDHEN and SYDVKM. The ends were cut back, 6 bases at V and 0 bases at J, with 5 bases in the middle. CDR3 region: CASRTMNTEAFF. The CDR3 nucleotides read TGTGCCAGCAGAACCATGAACACTGAAGCTTTCTTT. Using reference TRBV28 and TRBJ1-1 for the parts outside the CDR3, the full variable domain is DVKVTQSSRYLVKRTGEKVFLECVQDMDHENMFWYRQDPGLGLRLIYFSYDVKMKEKGDIPEGYSVSREKKERFSLILESASTNQTSMYLCASRTMNTEAFFGQGTRLTVV.

The V and J genes are TRBV9 and TRBJ1-2, with a weak D call TRBD1 (6 bases). The CDR3 loop spans 17 amino acids. Trimming removed 0 bases from V and 8 bases from J, with 23 bases in between. Germline assignment: CDR1 SGDLS and CDR2 YYNGEE. The CDR3 DNA follows: TGTGCCAGCAGCGTAGGGTCGTGGGACACACGTGGAAGGGGCTACACCTTC. It specifies CASSVGSWDTRGRGYTF.

The J gene is TRBJ2-3, the V gene TRBV20-1; D is ambiguous. CDR3 length equals 13 residues. V gave up 8 bases and J gave up 2 bases, with 14 bases separating them. Looked up from germline, CDR1 is DFQATT and CDR2 is SNEGSKA (reference sequence). CDR3 protein: CSSDQRDTDTQYF. Written as DNA, the CDR3 is TGCAGTTCAGATCAGCGCGACACAGATACGCAGTATTTT.

In this sample, this clonotype turned up a few times. The CDR3 loop is CASSPRDGRLNTEAFF. The CDR3 nucleotides read TGCGCCAGCAGCCCTAGGGACGGTCGACTGAACACTGAAGCTTTCTTT. V is TRBV5-1 and J is TRBJ1-1, with D perhaps TRBD1 (5 bases). Trimming shortened V by 4 bases and J by 0 bases, and 16 bases separated the two germline ends. The CDR3 totals 16 residues. Germline CDR1 reads SGHRS; CDR2 reads YFSETQ.

The chain joins TRBV7-3 to TRBJ1-1; D is ambiguous. V gave up 1 base and J gave up 4 bases, with 19 bases separating them. Germline lookup yields CDR1 SGHTA and CDR2 FQGTGA. The CDR3 is made up of 17 amino acids. The CDR3 nucleotides read TGTGCCAGCAGCTTAATCCCTGGTCGCCCCTGGCCCACTGAAGCTTTCTTT. Protein: CASSLIPGRPWPTEAFF.

V usage is TRBV14 and J usage is TRBJ2-4; D is perhaps TRBD2 (6 bases). Trimming left V 1 base short and J 1 base short, with 8 bases between. The CDR3 is 15 amino acids. Germline V CDR1 and CDR2: SGHDN, FVKESK. The CDR3 sequence: CASSQAAGAKNIQYF. The CDR3 DNA follows: TGTGCCAGCAGCCAAGCTGCGGGGGCCAAAAACATTCAGTACTTC.

There are a few counts of this clonotype. V is TRBV7-2 and J is TRBJ1-6; no firm D call. V lost 1 base to trimming and J lost 6 bases, with 7 bases between them. CDR1 and CDR2 from the germline V gene are SGHTA and FQGNSA. The CDR3 is 14 residues long. CDR3 DNA sequence: TGTGCCAGCAGCTTAGGAGGGTTTAATTCACCCCTCCACTTT. Encoded protein: CASSLGGFNSPLHF.

The chain has TRBV24-1 and TRBJ1-2, with D hard to call. The V end was cut by 2 bases, the J end by 8 bases, with 17 bases between. CDR3 length: 15 residues. The V gene's germline CDR1 is KGHDR and CDR2 SFDVKD. CDR3 sequence: CATSDYPVGSSGYTF. The CDR3, as DNA: TGTGCCACCAGTGATTACCCCGTAGGATCCTCCGGCTACACCTTC.

The J gene is TRBJ1-1, the V gene TRBV7-9, with D hard to call. V was pared by 1 base and J by 5 bases, with 8 bases between. The CDR3 runs to 13 residues. Germline V gene lookup returns CDR1 SEHNR and CDR2 FQNEAQ (reference sequence). CDR3 loop: CASSLDAVTEAFF. CDR3 coding DNA: TGTGCCAGCAGCTTAGACGCGGTTACTGAAGCTTTCTTT.

This clonotype occurred many times. The gene calls are TRBV28 and TRBJ1-1; D remains ambiguous. Germline V lookup: CDR1 MDHEN, CDR2 SYDVKM. The CDR3 covers 12 residues. The V end lost 4 bases, the J end lost 1 base, and 4 bases lay between the germline ends. The CDR3 here is CASSSANTEAFF. The DNA for the CDR3 is TGTGCCAGCAGTTCAGCGAACACTGAAGCTTTCTTT.

CDR3 in DNA: TGTGCCAGCGGCACACAGTATTCTGAAGCTTTCTTT. Its translation is CASGTQYSEAFF. The rearrangement joins TRBV28 to TRBJ1-1; no reliable D call. The CDR3 sequence is 12 residues long. The ends were cut back, 8 bases at V and 6 bases at J, with 13 bases in the middle. Per germline, CDR1 MDHEN and CDR2 SYDVKM.

The chain joins TRBV20-1 to TRBJ2-7; tentative D call: TRBD2 (5 bases). V dropped 3 bases and J dropped 6 bases, with 9 bases sitting between them. Germline CDR1 DFQATT, CDR2 SNEGSKA (reference sequence). The CDR3 sequence is 11 residues long. The CDR3 protein is CSASGGGEQYF. The CDR3 bases are TGCAGTGCTAGCGGCGGAGGCGAGCAGTACTTC.

The chain combines TRBV10-1 with TRBJ2-1; 7 nucleotides agree with TRBD2. CDR3 length: 13 amino acids. CDR1 and CDR2 (germline): WNHNN, SYGVQD (reference sequence). J lost 9 bases, V lost 4 bases, and 6 bases had no gene match. DNA for the CDR3: TGCGCCAGCAGTGCCCTACTAGCGACTGAGCAGTTCTTC. Protein sequence: CASSALLATEQFF.

V gene TRBV29-1 combines with J gene TRBJ2-1; maybe TRBD2 (5 bases). In germline, CDR1 is SQVTM, CDR2 ANQGSEA. This CDR3 has 13 amino acids. V was clipped by 7 bases and J by 6 bases, with 16 bases between them. CDR3 sequence reads: CSAGRRFLNEQFF. In DNA, the CDR3 is TGCAGCGCGGGGAGAAGATTTCTCAATGAGCAGTTCTTC.

The chain has TRBV15 and TRBJ1-2, with D hard to call. The CDR3 is 13 residues long. Trimming took 7 bases from V and 1 from J, leaving 10 bases between them. CDR1 LNHNV and CDR2 YYDKDF come from the germline V gene (reference sequence). For the CDR3, the DNA is TGTGCCACCACCCCGTCCCATAACTATGGCTACACCTTC. It specifies CATTPSHNYGYTF.

This clonotype appeared a few times. The rearrangement links TRBV12-3 or TRBV12-4 to TRBJ1-1, with TRBD1 as a possible D gene (5 bases). Trimming pared 3 bases from V and 1 base from J, leaving 12 bases between. This CDR3 comprises 15 residues. CDR3 residues: CASSFGGLGNTEAFF. The DNA of the CDR3 is TGTGCCAGCAGTTTTGGGGGACTAGGGAACACTGAAGCTTTCTTT.